Described below is a single T cell receptor (beta chain) sequence and its context. Its target is unknown. Built from TCR beta cDNA, the libraries had unique molecular identifiers in them. One entry per CDR3 protein, called by TCRdb with MiXCR from the PCR reads. Of roughly 800,000 distinct CDR3 sequences detected, about 32% appear once; the ten largest clones hold around 0.55%. The record originates from a study of post-analysis software for immune sequencing data. With 2 bases removed from V and 4 bases from J, the gap between germline ends came to 5 bases. The CDR3 extends over 13 amino acids. Germline V lookup: CDR1 SGHAT, CDR2 FQNNGV. General study findings and limits: Controls significantly exceeded multiple sclerosis patients in normalized Chao1 diversity. Patients showed TRBV5-6, TRBV5-1 and TRBV20-1 among 4 or 5 TRBV segments more frequent than in controls.

The rearrangement uses TRBV11-2 and TRBJ2-2; no firm D call. Sequences were obtained from blood. This sequence was found in a girl aged 10-17 years with multiple sclerosis. The CDR3 nucleotides read TGTGCCAGCAGCTTATTTGGCACCGGGGAGCTGTTTTTT. It translates to CASSLFGTGELFF.